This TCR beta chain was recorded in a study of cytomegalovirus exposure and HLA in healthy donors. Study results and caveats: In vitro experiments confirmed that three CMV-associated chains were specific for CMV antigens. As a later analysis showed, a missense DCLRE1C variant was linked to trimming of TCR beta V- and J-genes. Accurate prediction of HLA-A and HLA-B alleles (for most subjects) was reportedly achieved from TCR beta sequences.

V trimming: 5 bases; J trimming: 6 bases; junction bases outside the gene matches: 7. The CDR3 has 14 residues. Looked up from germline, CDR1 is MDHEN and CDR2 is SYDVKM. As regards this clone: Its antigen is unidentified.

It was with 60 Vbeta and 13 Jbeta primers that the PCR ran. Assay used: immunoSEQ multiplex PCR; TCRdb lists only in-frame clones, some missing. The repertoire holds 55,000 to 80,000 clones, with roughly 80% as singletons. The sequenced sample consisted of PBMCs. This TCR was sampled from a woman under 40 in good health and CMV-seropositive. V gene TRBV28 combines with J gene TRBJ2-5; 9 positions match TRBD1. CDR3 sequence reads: CASSTHRGPKTQYF. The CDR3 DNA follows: TGTGCCAGCAGTACCCACAGGGGGCCAAAGACCCAGTACTTC.